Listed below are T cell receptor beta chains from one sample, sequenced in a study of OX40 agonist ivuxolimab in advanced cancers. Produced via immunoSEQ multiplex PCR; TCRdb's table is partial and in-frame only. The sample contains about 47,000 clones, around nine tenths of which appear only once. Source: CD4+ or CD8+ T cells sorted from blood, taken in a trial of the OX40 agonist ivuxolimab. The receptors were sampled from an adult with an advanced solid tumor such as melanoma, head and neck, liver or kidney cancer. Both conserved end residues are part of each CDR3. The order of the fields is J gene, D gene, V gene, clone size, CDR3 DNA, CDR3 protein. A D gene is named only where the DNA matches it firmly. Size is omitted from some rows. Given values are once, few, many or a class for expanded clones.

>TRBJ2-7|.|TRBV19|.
TGTGCCAGTAGTCCAAGGCGAACCTCCTACGAGCAGTACTTC
CASSPRRTSYEQYF
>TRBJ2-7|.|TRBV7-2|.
TGTGCCAGCAGCGAGCAGGGGTTCGAGCAGTACTTC
CASSEQGFEQYF
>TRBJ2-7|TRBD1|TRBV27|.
TGTGCCAGCAGTTTTAGAGCCAGGGGGACCTACGAGCAGTACTTC
CASSFRARGTYEQYF
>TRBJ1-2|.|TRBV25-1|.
TGTGCCAGCAGTGTGGGGGTTGGTGGGGGGCCATATGGCTACACCTTC
CASSVGVGGGPYGYTF
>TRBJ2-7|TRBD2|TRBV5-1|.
TGCGCCAGCAGCCACCCGGGGGGGTACGACTACGAGCAGTACTTC
CASSHPGGYDYEQYF
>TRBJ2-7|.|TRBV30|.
TGTGCCTGGAGTGTACTAGGTCCGAGGGGGGGACCCTCCTACGAGCAGTACTTC
CAWSVLGPRGGPSYEQYF
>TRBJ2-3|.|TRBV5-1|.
TGCGCCAGCAGCAACCCCACAGATACGCAGTATTTT
CASSNPTDTQYF
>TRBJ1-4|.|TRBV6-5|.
TGTGCCAGCAGTTACGGGGGTGCAACTAATGAAAAACTGTTTTTT
CASSYGGATNEKLFF
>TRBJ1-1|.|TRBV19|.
TGTGCCAGTAGTCCCGGGACACCGAACACTGAAGCTTTCTTT
CASSPGTPNTEAFF
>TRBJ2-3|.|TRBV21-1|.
TGTGCCAGCAGCCCACGAGGGACAGGGGTGGTGTCAGATACGCAGTATTTT
CASSPRGTGVVSDTQYF
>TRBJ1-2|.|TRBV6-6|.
TGTGCCAGCAGTTATGGAATATTGAGTGGCTACACCTTC
CASSYGILSGYTF
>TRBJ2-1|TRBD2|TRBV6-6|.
TGTGCCAGCAGAACGGCGACTAGCGGCTTCTACAATGAGCAGTTCTTC
CASRTATSGFYNEQFF
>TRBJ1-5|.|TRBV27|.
TGTGCCAGCAGCCAAGATAGGCGCAATCAGCCCCAGCATTTT
CASSQDRRNQPQHF
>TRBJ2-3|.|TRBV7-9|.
TGTGCCAGCAGCTTAGCGGGAGAGCCAGATACGCAGTATTTT
CASSLAGEPDTQYF
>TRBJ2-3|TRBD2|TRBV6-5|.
TGTGCCAGCAGGAAGCGGGAGGGCCTCTATACGCAGTATTTT
CASRKREGLYTQYF
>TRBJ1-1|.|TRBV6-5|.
TGTGCCAGCAGCCAGCACGGGAACACTGAAGCTTTCTTT
CASSQHGNTEAFF
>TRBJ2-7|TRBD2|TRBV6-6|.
TGTGCCAGCAGTTTCGGACTAGCGAGTTACTACGAGCAGTACTTC
CASSFGLASYYEQYF
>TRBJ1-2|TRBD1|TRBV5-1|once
TGCGCCAGCAGCACGGGGACAGGGAAAGGCTATGGCTACACCTTC
CASSTGTGKGYGYTF
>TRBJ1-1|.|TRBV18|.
TGTGCCAGCTCAGGTCAGGGGAACACTGAAGCTTTCTTT
CASSGQGNTEAFF
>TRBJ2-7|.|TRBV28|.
TGTGCCAGCAGTTTTGCACAACTATCCTACGAGCAGTACTTC
CASSFAQLSYEQYF
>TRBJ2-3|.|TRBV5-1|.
TGCGCCAGCAGCTTGAAGGCCCAGGAGGATACGCAGTATTTT
CASSLKAQEDTQYF
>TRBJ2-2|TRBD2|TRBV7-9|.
TGTGCCAGCAGCTCCCCCCCGACTAGCGGGAGGTATGCCGGGGAGCTGTTTTTT
CASSSPPTSGRYAGELFF
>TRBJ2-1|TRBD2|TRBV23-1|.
TGCGCCAGCAGTCAAGCCCCTCACGCGGGAGGGGGCAATGAGCAGTTCTTC
CASSQAPHAGGGNEQFF
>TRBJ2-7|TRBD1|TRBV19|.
TGTGCCAGTAGCCGCGGACAGGTCTACGAGCAGTACTTC
CASSRGQVYEQYF
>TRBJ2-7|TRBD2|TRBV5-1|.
TGCGCCAGCAGCCCCCCGGGACTAGCGGGAGGACTCTACGAGCAGTACTTC
CASSPPGLAGGLYEQYF
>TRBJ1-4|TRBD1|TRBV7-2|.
TGTGCCAGCAGCTTCGCGACAGGGCCTGAAAAACTGTTTTTT
CASSFATGPEKLFF
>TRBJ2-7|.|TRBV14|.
TGTGCCAGCAGCCAATCGCACGGGCCCTACGAGCAGTACTTC
CASSQSHGPYEQYF
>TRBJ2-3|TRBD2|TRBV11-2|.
TGTGCCGGCCGCCGGGCGGGAGAGGCAGATACGCAGTATTTT
CAGRRAGEADTQYF
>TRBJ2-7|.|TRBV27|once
TGTGCCAGTCGGGGGCAGGGTTTCTACGAGCAGTACTTC
CASRGQGFYEQYF
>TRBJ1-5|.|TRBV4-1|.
TGCGCCAGCAGCCAAGATCGAGGTTGGAATCAGCCCCAGCATTTT
CASSQDRGWNQPQHF
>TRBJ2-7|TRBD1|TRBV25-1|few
TGTGCCAGCAGCCCCGGGAACAGGGGAAGTAACGAGCAGTACTTC
CASSPGNRGSNEQYF
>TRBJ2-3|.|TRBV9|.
TGTGCCAGCAGCGTAGGGGTGGGGGATACGCAGTATTTT
CASSVGVGDTQYF
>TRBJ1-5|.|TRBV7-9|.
TGTGCCAGCAGCAAGCCGAATCAGCCCCAGCATTTT
CASSKPNQPQHF
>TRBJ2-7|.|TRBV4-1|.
TGCGCCAGCAGCCAAGAGCCGAGGATGAAGCGCGAGCAGTACTTC
CASSQEPRMKREQYF
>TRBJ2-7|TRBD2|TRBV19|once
TGTGCCAGTAGTATAGATCGCCTAGCGGCCTCCTACGAGCAGTACTTC
CASSIDRLAASYEQYF
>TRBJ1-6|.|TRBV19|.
TGTGCCAGTAGTTTGGGTAATTCACCCCTCCACTTT
CASSLGNSPLHF
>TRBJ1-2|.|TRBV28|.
TGTGCCAGCAGTTCAGGGGTTGGCTACACCTTC
CASSSGVGYTF
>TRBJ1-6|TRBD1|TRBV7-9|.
TGTGCCAGCAGCTTTGAACAGGGGCTTAATTCACCCCTCCACTTT
CASSFEQGLNSPLHF
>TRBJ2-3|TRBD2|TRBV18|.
TGTGCCAGCTCAGGGACTAGCGGGCATACGCAGTATTTT
CASSGTSGHTQYF
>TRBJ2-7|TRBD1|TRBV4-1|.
TGCGCCAGCAGCCAAGGCAGGGACAGGGCATACGAGCAGTACTTC
CASSQGRDRAYEQYF
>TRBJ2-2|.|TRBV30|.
TGTGCCTGGACTCAGTCGCGTGTCGGGGAGCTGTTTTTT
CAWTQSRVGELFF
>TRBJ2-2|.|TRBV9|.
TGTGCCAGCAGCGTAGAGGAAAGACAGGTTCGGATCACCGGGGAGCTGTTTTTT
CASSVEERQVRITGELFF